This TCR beta chain was found in a study of T-cell memory formation after mild COVID-19. The length of the CDR3 is 18 residues. Germline values: CDR1 LGHNA, CDR2 YNFKEQ. The trim removed 4 bases at V and 0 bases at J, leaving 15 bases unmatched. This clonotype was found a few times. Using its own MiXCR run on the 5' RACE reads, TCRdb lists one record per CDR3 protein. The sample holds hundreds of thousands of distinct CDR3 sequences; about a sixth are singletons and the top ten take roughly 21%. The receptor comes from a young man who had mild COVID-19 (a few samples of this study predate the infection). Cell type and time point are not known. The chain uses TRBV4-2 and TRBJ2-7, with 7 bases fitting TRBD2. Sequencing used PBMCs or a T cell subset sorted from them (not recorded which). CDR3 sequence reads: CASSPGQRGEVSSYEQYF. As DNA, the CDR3 is TGTGCCAGCAGCCCAGGCCAGCGGGGAGAAGTAAGCTCCTACGAGCAGTACTTC.